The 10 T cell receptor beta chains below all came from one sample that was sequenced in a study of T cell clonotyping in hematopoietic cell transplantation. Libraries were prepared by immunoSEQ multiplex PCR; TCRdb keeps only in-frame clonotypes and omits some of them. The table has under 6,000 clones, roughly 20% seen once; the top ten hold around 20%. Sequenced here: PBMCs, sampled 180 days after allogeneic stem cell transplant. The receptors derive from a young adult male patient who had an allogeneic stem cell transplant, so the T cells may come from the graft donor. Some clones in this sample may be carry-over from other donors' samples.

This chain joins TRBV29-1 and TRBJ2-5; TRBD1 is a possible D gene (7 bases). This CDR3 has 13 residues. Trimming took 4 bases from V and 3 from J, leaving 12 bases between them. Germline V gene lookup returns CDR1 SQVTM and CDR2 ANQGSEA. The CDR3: CSVGPGGKETQYF. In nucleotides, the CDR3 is TGCAGCGTTGGGCCAGGGGGGAAAGAGACCCAGTACTTC.

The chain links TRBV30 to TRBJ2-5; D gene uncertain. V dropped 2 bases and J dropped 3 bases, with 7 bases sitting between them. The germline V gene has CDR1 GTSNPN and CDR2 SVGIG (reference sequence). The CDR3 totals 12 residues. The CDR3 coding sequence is TGTGCCTGGAGTTCGGCCAAAGAGACCCAGTACTTC. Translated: CAWSSAKETQYF.

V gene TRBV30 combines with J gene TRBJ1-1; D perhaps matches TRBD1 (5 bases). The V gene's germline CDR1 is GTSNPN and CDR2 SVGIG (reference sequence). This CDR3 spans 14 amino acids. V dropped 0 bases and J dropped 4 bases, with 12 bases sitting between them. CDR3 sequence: CAWSVRRASTEAFF. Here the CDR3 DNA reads TGTGCCTGGAGTGTACGCAGGGCTAGCACTGAAGCTTTCTTT.

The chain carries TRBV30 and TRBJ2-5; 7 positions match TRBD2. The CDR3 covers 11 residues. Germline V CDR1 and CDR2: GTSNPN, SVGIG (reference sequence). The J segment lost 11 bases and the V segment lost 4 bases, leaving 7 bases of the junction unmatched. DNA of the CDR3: TGTGCCTGGAATTCGGGGGGTGAGCAGTACTTC. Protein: CAWNSGGEQYF.

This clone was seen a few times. CDR3 region: CASSGGEGEPYEQYF. In nucleotides, the CDR3 is TGTGCCAGCAGCGGGGGGGAGGGGGAACCCTACGAGCAGTACTTC. The gene calls are TRBV5-6 and TRBJ2-7; tentative D call: TRBD2 (7 bases). Trimming left V 4 bases short and J 2 bases short, with 16 bases between. Germline CDR1 and CDR2: SGHDT and YYEEEE. The CDR3 length is 15 residues.

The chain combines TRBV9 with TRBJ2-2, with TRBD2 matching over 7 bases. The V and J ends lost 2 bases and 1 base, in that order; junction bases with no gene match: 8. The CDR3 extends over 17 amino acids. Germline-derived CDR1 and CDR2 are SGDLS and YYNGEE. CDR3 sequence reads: CASSVTRASGNTGELFF. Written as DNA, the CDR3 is TGTGCCAGCAGCGTTACAAGGGCTAGCGGGAACACCGGGGAGCTGTTTTTT.

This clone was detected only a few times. The CDR3 loop is CAWSAGFSEKLFF. The CDR3 DNA reads TGTGCCTGGAGTGCCGGTTTCAGTGAAAAACTGTTTTTT. V and J are TRBV30 and TRBJ1-4; the D is unclear. Trimming pared 1 base from V and 7 bases from J, leaving 10 bases between. The CDR3 consists of 13 residues. CDR1 GTSNPN and CDR2 SVGIG come from the germline V gene (reference sequence).

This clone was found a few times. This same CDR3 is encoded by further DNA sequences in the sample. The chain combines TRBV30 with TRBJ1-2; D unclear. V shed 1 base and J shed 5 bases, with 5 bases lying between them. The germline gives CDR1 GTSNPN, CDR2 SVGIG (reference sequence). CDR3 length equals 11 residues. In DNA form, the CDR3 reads TGTGCCTGGAGTGGCAGTTATGGCTACACCTTC. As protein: CAWSGSYGYTF.

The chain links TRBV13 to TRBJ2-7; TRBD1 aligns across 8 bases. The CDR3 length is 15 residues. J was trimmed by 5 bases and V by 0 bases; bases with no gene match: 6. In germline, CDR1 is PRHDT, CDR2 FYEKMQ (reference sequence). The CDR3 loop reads CASSLGPDRVHEQYF. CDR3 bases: TGTGCCAGCAGCTTAGGCCCGGACAGGGTGCACGAGCAGTACTTC.

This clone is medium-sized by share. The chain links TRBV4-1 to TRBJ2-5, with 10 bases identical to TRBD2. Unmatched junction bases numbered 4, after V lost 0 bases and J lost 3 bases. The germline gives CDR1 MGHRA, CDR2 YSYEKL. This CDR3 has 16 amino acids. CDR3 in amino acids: CASSQESLAGEETQYF. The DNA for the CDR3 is TGCGCCAGCAGCCAAGAGAGTCTAGCGGGGGAAGAGACCCAGTACTTC.